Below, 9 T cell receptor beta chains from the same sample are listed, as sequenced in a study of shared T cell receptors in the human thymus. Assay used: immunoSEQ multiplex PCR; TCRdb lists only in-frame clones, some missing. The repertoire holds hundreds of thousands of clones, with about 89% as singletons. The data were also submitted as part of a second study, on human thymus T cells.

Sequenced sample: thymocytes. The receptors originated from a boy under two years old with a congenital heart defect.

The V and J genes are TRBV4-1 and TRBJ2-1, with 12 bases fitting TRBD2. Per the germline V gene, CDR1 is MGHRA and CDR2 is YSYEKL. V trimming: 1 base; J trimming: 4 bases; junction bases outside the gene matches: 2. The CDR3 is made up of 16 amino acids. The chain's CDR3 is CASSQGTSGVYNEQFF. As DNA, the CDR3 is TGCGCCAGCAGCCAAGGGACTAGCGGGGTTTACAATGAGCAGTTCTTC.

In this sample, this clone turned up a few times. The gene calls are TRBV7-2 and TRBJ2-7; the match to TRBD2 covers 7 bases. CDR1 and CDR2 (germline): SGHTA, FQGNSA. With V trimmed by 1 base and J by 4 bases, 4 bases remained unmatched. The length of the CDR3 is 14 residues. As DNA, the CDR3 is TGTGCCAGCAGCTTAGAGGCTAGCGGATACGAGCAGTACTTC. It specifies CASSLEASGYEQYF.

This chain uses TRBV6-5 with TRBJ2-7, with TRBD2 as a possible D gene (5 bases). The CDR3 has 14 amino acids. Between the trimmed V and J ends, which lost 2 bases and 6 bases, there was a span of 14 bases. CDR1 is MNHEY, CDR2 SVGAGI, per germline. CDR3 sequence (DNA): TGTGCCAGCAGTTACCGTACTAGAGCCGGCGAGCAGTACTTC. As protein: CASSYRTRAGEQYF.

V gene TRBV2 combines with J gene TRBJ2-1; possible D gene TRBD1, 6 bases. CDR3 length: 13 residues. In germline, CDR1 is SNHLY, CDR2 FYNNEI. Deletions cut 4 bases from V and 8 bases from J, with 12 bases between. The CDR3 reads CASSVSGDHEQFF. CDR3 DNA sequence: TGTGCCAGCAGTGTGTCAGGGGACCATGAGCAGTTCTTC.

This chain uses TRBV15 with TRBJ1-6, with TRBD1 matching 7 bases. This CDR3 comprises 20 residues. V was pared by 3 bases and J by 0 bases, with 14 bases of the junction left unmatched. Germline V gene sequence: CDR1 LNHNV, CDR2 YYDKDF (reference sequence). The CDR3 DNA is TGTGCCACCAGCAGTAGTGGACCGGGACAGTTGAGCTCCTATAATTCACCCCTCCACTTT. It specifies CATSSSGPGQLSSYNSPLHF.

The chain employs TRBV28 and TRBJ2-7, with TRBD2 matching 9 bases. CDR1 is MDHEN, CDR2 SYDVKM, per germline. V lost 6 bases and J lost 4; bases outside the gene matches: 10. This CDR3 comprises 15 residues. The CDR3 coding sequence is TGTGCCAGCAGCCCCGGCGCGGGAGGGCCTTACGAGCAGTACTTC. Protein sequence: CASSPGAGGPYEQYF.

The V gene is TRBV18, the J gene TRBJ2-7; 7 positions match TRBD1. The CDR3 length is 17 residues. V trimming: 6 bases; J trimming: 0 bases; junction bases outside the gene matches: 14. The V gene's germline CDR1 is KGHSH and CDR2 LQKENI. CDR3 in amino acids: CASSHRPTGPLSYEQYF. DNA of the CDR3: TGTGCCAGCTCCCACCGCCCGACAGGGCCCCTCTCCTACGAGCAGTACTTC.

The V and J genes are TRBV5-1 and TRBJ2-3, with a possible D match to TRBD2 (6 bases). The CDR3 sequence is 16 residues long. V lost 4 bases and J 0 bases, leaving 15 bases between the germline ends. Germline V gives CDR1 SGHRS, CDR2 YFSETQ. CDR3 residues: CASSTRLDPSTDTQYF. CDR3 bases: TGCGCCAGCAGCACGAGACTAGACCCTAGCACAGATACGCAGTATTTT.

CDR3 coding DNA: TGTGCCAGCAGTGGGACAGGGGCTGACGAGCAGTACTTC. It translates to CASSGTGADEQYF. The chain joins TRBV27 to TRBJ2-7, with TRBD1 matching over 10 bases. The CDR3 is 13 amino acids. The ends lost 5 bases at V and 5 bases at J; junction bases unmatched: 3. Germline values: CDR1 MNHEY, CDR2 SMNVEV (reference sequence).